The rows below give T cell receptor beta chains drawn from one sample of a study of cytomegalovirus exposure and HLA in healthy donors. This table comes from immunoSEQ multiplex PCR, and its TCRdb copy is limited to in-frame clones, with some not included. The sample records 100,000 to 120,000 clones, roughly 70% being singletons. The sample comprised PBMCs. These receptors were obtained from a man aged 35 to 55 in good health and CMV-seronegative. CDR3s include the opening cysteine and the closing phenylalanine or tryptophan. D genes are given only for firm matches. Clone size is stated in some rows and not others, as once, few, many or a class when expanded.

d_call: TRBD1
v_call: TRBV6-5
clone_size: once
j_call: TRBJ1-2
cdr3_nt: TGTGCCAGCAGTCCCGGGACAGGGACGCTGTGGGGCTACACCTTC
cdr3_aa: CASSPGTGTLWGYTF

d_call: NA
v_call: TRBV15
clone_size: NA
j_call: TRBJ1-5
cdr3_nt: TGTGCCACCAGCAGAGCGGACACCTGGGGTCAGCCCCAGCATTTT
cdr3_aa: CATSRADTWGQPQHF

d_call: NA
v_call: TRBV27
clone_size: NA
j_call: TRBJ2-7
cdr3_nt: TGTGCCATTCCAACCTACGAGCAGTACTTC
cdr3_aa: CAIPTYEQYF

d_call: TRBD1
v_call: TRBV14
clone_size: many
j_call: TRBJ1-4
cdr3_nt: TGTGCCAGCAGCCAAGGGCGGACAGGGAAAGCAACTAATGAAAAACTGTTTTTT
cdr3_aa: CASSQGRTGKATNEKLFF

d_call: NA
v_call: TRBV14
clone_size: NA
j_call: TRBJ1-5
cdr3_nt: TGTGCCAGCAGCTCGGACGCGGGGAGCAATCAGCCCCAGCATTTT
cdr3_aa: CASSSDAGSNQPQHF

d_call: TRBD1
v_call: TRBV5-1
clone_size: NA
j_call: TRBJ1-4
cdr3_nt: TGCGCCAGCAGTCAGAGACAGGGTAATGAAAAACTGTTTTTT
cdr3_aa: CASSQRQGNEKLFF

d_call: NA
v_call: TRBV19
clone_size: NA
j_call: TRBJ1-5
cdr3_nt: TGTGCCAGTAGTATACAGGGGCATCAGCCCCAGCATTTT
cdr3_aa: CASSIQGHQPQHF

d_call: TRBD2
v_call: TRBV2
clone_size: NA
j_call: TRBJ2-2
cdr3_nt: TGTGCCAGCAGTTCGGGACTAGCGGGAGGTAGAGGGAACACCGGGGAGCTGTTTTTT
cdr3_aa: CASSSGLAGGRGNTGELFF

d_call: NA
v_call: TRBV4-3
clone_size: NA
j_call: TRBJ1-5
cdr3_nt: TGCGCCAGCAGCCGCGAATATAGCAATCAGCCCCAGCATTTT
cdr3_aa: CASSREYSNQPQHF

d_call: NA
v_call: TRBV7-6
clone_size: NA
j_call: TRBJ2-3
cdr3_nt: TGTGCCAGCAGCACAAACACAGATACGCAGTATTTT
cdr3_aa: CASSTNTDTQYF

d_call: TRBD2
v_call: TRBV30
clone_size: NA
j_call: TRBJ2-7
cdr3_nt: TGTGCCTGGGCGAGGGGACTAGCGGGAATGTACGAGCAGTACTTC
cdr3_aa: CAWARGLAGMYEQYF

d_call: NA
v_call: TRBV6-5
clone_size: NA
j_call: TRBJ1-1
cdr3_nt: TGTGCCAGCACCCAGAACACTGAAGCTTTCTTT
cdr3_aa: CASTQNTEAFF

d_call: NA
v_call: TRBV9
clone_size: NA
j_call: TRBJ1-2
cdr3_nt: TGTGCCAGCAGCGTAGATTTCGGGGGGGGCCGCACTAACTATGGCTACACCTTC
cdr3_aa: CASSVDFGGGRTNYGYTF

d_call: TRBD1
v_call: TRBV12-5
clone_size: NA
j_call: TRBJ2-7
cdr3_nt: TGTGCTAGTGGTTTGGCTCACAGGGGTCACGAGCAGTACTTC
cdr3_aa: CASGLAHRGHEQYF

d_call: TRBD1
v_call: TRBV7-2
clone_size: NA
j_call: TRBJ1-1
cdr3_nt: TGTGCCAGCAGCTTCACAGGGGGCACTGAAGCTTTCTTT
cdr3_aa: CASSFTGGTEAFF

d_call: NA
v_call: TRBV6-5
clone_size: NA
j_call: TRBJ2-7
cdr3_nt: TGTGCCAGCAGTTACGACGGGGGTCCCTACGAGCAGTACTTC
cdr3_aa: CASSYDGGPYEQYF

d_call: NA
v_call: TRBV12-5
clone_size: once
j_call: TRBJ1-1
cdr3_nt: TGTGCTAGTGGCCTTCGGGGGGGTACGAGCACTGAAGCTTTCTTT
cdr3_aa: CASGLRGGTSTEAFF

d_call: TRBD1
v_call: TRBV27
clone_size: few
j_call: TRBJ1-6
cdr3_nt: TGTGCCAGCAACCAGGGACAGGCCAATTCACCCCTCCACTTT
cdr3_aa: CASNQGQANSPLHF

d_call: TRBD1
v_call: TRBV7-3
clone_size: few
j_call: TRBJ1-4
cdr3_nt: TGTGCCAGCAGCGACACCGGGACAGGGGACAATGAAAAACTGTTTTTT
cdr3_aa: CASSDTGTGDNEKLFF

d_call: TRBD1
v_call: TRBV19
clone_size: once
j_call: TRBJ2-3
cdr3_nt: TGTGCCAGTAGCCCTAGGACAGGGTCCACAGATACGCAGTATTTT
cdr3_aa: CASSPRTGSTDTQYF